This T cell receptor (beta chain) came from a study of CD8 T cells in Susac syndrome. The study, taken as a whole, reports: TCR sequencing and HLA analysis covered a relatively small number of individuals.

Note on this clonotype: What it recognizes is unknown.

Trimming cost V 3 bases and J 3 bases, with 11 bases left between them. CDR3 length equals 14 residues. CD8+ and CD4+ blood T cells underwent TCR beta sequencing. Reverse transcription used roughly 0.5 to 1 ug RNA and random hexamers. The amplification used immunoSEQ multiplex PCR on TCR beta CDR3; it spanned 54 Vbeta and 13 Jbeta. TCRdb re-derived calls from the immunoSEQ multiplex PCR reads in MiXCR, one entry per CDR3 protein. The sample has around 300,000 distinct CDR3 sequences, 89% seen once. This TCR came from a human donor with multiple sclerosis. The specimen was CD8+ T cells from PBMCs. The gene calls are TRBV12-3 or TRBV12-4 and TRBJ2-5, with D perhaps matching TRBD2 (5 bases). CDR3 DNA: TGTGCCAGCAGTTTTCCCGGGATTAAAGAGACCCAGTACTTC. Its protein product is CASSFPGIKETQYF.